The T cell receptor beta chain described here comes from a study of T-cell memory formation after mild COVID-19. A remark on this clonotype: The antigen remains unidentified.

V lost 4 bases, J lost 6 bases, and 11 bases stayed unmatched. There are 16 residues in the CDR3. The germline gives CDR1 SGDLS, CDR2 YYNGEE. TCRdb itself ran the 5' RACE reads through MiXCR, one entry per CDR3 protein. The sample lists roughly 610,000 distinct CDR3 sequences, around 15% occurring once. Study results and caveats: Those CD4+ clones that contracted were mainly in CM and EM (CD8+ ones in EMRA).

The clonotype comes from an adult woman who had mild COVID-19 (a few samples of this study predate the infection). Cell type and time point are not known. The chain has TRBV9 and TRBJ1-2; TRBD1 matches 11 bases. Sequenced material: PBMCs or a T cell subset sorted from them (not recorded which). The CDR3 nucleotides are TGTGCCAGCAGCCCCACCCTCGGGACAGGGGGTGATGGCTACACCTTC. It specifies CASSPTLGTGGDGYTF.